This TCR beta chain was sequenced for a study of blood T cell repertoires in COVID-19. Looking at the study overall: Researchers got acute and convalescent COVID-19 samples from the United States, Italy and Spain. T cells, B-cell-depleted T cells, or PBMCs supplied cDNA or gDNA.

CDR3 length: 12 amino acids. TCRdb's copy holds only in-frame clones and misses some; the assay was immunoSEQ multiplex PCR. Of 150,000 to 200,000 clones in the sample, approximately 80% were seen once. Everyone who took part was roughly 18 to 89 years old, and they came from over 20 US areas. Recovery among Cohort 3 donors was established by two negative PCRs, clearance, or symptom resolution. This chain joins TRBV21-1 and TRBJ1-1. TRBV21-1 is designated a pseudogene. Sequenced sample: PBMCs or T cells enriched from blood (not recorded which). This clonotype was sampled from a woman aged 55-75 years who had recovered from COVID-19. The CDR3 region is CASSLLNTEAFF. The CDR3, as DNA: TGTGCCAGCAGCCTCCTGAACACTGAAGCTTTCTTT.